This TCR beta chain was identified during a study of neoadjuvant anti-PD-1 for oral cavity cancer. Notes on the study in general: Higher pretreatment Treg/Th17 ratios tracked higher pretreatment blood clonality.

PBMC libraries mostly used 480 ng of input genomic DNA, with six replicates per sample. Only in-frame clones appear in the TCRdb table, and some are missing; sequencing was by immunoSEQ multiplex PCR. The sample contains 15,000 to 20,000 clones, 69% of which appear only once. This clone was found a few times. Its antigen is unknown. V shed 3 bases and J shed 4 bases, with 10 bases lying between them. The CDR3 length is 13 residues. CDR1 is SGHDN and CDR2 is FVKESK in the germline V gene. J is TRBJ2-7 and V is TRBV14; maybe TRBD2 (5 bases). The clonotype comes from a person between 40 and 80 years old with oral cavity squamous cell carcinoma. Material: PBMCs, obtained before nivolumab (anti-PD-1) treatment. The CDR3 protein is CASSQGWRYEQYF. In DNA, the CDR3 is TGTGCCAGCAGCCAGGGGTGGAGGTACGAGCAGTACTTC.